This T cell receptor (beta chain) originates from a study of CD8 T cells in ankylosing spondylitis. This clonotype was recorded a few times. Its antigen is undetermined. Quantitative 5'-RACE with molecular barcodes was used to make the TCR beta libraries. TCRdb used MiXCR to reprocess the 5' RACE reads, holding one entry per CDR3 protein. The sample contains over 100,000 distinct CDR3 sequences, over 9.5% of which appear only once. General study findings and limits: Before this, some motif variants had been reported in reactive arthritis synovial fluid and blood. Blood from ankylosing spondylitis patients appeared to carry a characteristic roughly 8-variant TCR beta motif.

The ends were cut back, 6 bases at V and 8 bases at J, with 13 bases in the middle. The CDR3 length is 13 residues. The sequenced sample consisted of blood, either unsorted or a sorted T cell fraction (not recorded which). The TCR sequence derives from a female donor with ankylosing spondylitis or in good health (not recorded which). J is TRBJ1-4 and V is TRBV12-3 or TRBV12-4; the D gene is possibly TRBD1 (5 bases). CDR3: CASSPMQGEKLFF. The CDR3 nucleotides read TGTGCCAGCAGCCCGATGCAGGGCGAAAAACTGTTTTTT.